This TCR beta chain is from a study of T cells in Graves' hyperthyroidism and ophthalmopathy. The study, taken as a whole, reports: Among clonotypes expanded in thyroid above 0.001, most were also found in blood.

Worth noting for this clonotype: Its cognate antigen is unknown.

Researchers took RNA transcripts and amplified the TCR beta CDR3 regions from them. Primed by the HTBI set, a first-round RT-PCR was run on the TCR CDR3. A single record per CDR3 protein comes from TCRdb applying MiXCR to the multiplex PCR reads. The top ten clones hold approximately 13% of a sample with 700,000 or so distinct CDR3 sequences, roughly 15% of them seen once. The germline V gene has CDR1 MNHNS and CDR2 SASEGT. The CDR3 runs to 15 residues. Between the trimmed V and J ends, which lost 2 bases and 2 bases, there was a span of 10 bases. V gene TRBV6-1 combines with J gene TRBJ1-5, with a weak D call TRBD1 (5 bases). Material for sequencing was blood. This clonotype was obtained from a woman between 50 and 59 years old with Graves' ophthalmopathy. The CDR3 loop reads CASSESQGGNQPQHF. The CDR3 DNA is TGTGCCAGCAGTGAAAGCCAGGGCGGCAATCAGCCCCAGCATTTT.